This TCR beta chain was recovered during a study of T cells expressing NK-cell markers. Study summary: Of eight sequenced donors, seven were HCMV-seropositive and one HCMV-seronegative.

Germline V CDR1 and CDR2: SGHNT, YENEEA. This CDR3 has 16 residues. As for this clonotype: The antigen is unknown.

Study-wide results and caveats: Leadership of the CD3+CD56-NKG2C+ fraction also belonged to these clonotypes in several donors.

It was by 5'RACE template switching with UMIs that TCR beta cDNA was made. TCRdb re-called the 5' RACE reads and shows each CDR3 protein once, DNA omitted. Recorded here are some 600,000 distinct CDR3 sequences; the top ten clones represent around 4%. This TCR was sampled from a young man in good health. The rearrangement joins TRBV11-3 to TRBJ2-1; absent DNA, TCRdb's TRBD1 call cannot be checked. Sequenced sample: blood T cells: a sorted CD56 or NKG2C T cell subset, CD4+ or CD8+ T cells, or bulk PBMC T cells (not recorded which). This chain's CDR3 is CASSLEPTGDYNEQFF.